This TCR beta chain appears in the sequencing data of a study of blood T cell repertoires in COVID-19 (dated by TCRdb to 2018 to 2021). About the full investigation: Samples from collaborators originated in the United States, Italy and Spain and spanned both the acute and convalescent phases of COVID-19. The prospective study material was composed of cDNA or gDNA derived from T cells, B-cell-depleted T cells, or PBMCs. The dataset comprised deeply sampled blood TCRbeta repertoires from subjects exposed to, actively infected with, or recovered from COVID-19. The repertoires were released in a freely available public database intended as a resource for research on the immune response to SARS-CoV-2. Samples came from the ongoing ImmuneRACE study (first 160 participants) plus 1,254 subjects from 6 global collaborators. Nearly every sample came with metadata listing a de-identified subject ID, COVID-19 status, age in years and sex. Where available, HLA class I and class II types were obtained from metadata supplied by the sample provider rather than from assay-based typing.

TCRbeta CDR3 regions were amplified from genomic DNA by means of the immunoSEQ Assay, a bias-controlled multiplex PCR. The authors' pipeline ran thus. The number of nucleated cells in each sample was estimated by amplification of reference gene primers within the assay. To quantify the absolute abundance of each unique TCRbeta CDR3 rearrangement, sequence reads were collapsed and filtered. For each sample, productive Simpson clonality was calculated as the square root of Simpson's diversity index over productive rearrangements. TCRdb stores this immuneACCESS table with in-frame sequences only. Part of the clones is absent; in the studies checked, under half of the shortfall reflects unresolved V genes, and no reason is known for the rest. Clone size and the V and J calls come from that table; the DNA yielded D and trimming. This sample holds a few hundred thousand clones; 80% to 90% were observed only once. The ten largest clones add up to around 7.4% of the sample.

General conclusions and limits of the study: The amount of clinical and demographic metadata varied by source and participant and was provided uncurated.

At one collaborating source in Seattle, patients were enrolled during active infection and were followed longitudinally through the course of disease. Each collaborating institution followed its own protocols to collect whole blood in K2EDTA tubes. For TCRbeta analysis, collaborators shipped samples in one of three forms: frozen whole blood, isolated PBMCs, or DNA extracted from either of those sample types. Compared with germline, V lacks 1 base and J lacks 2 bases; bases without a gene match: 4. From a lookup of the germline V gene, CDR1 and CDR2 are SGHRS and YFSETQ. Spanning cysteine to phenylalanine, the CDR3 consists of 16 amino acids. Of the read, only the CDR3 DNA is kept; its 48 bases are in frame from base 1. To note about this clone: Its antigen specificity is not known. No qualities accompany the bases; no much larger clone lies one base away. The sample holds other DNA sequences that translate to the same CDR3.

The source material was peripheral blood. This TCR came from a woman aged 55-75 years with COVID-19, enrolled during active disease. The rearranged chain carries TRBV5-1 and TRBJ1-5, with 9 bases in between that match TRBD1. The base sequence is TGCGCCAGCAGCTTGAACCGGGACAGGGGCAATCAGCCCCAGCATTTT. Translated, it gives CASSLNRDRGNQPQHF. The CDR3 plus the reference TRBV5-1 and TRBJ1-5 genes for the other parts give the full variable domain: KAGVTQTPRYLIKTRGQQVTLSCSPISGHRSVSWYQQTPGQGLQFLFEYFSETQRNKGNFPGRFSGRQFSNSRSEMNVSTLELGDSALYLCASSLNRDRGNQPQHFGDGTRLSIL.